Below, 11 T cell receptor beta chains from the same sample are listed, as sequenced in a study of response to subunit inactivated influenza vaccine. TCRdb re-derived calls from the RT-PCR reads in MiXCR, one entry per CDR3 protein. The sample records some 480,000 distinct CDR3 sequences, about 10% being singletons. The sample was PBMCs from blood, taken roughly 47 days after vaccination. The origin of the receptors is a man aged 50-60 years who received an inactivated influenza vaccine.

The rearrangement uses TRBV7-3 and TRBJ2-1, with TRBD2 matching over 14 bases. This CDR3 spans 22 amino acids. Trimming removed 5 bases from V and 13 bases from J; junction bases left unmatched: 31. The germline V gene has CDR1 SGHTA and CDR2 FQGTGA. The CDR3 bases are TGTGCCAGCAGCACTAGTAGGCGGAGAGAAGGGACTAGCGGGAGTTCGTTCTGGAATCAGTTCTTC. It specifies CASSTSRRREGTSGSSFWNQFF.

This clonotype was recorded at least ten times. V usage is TRBV6-2 or TRBV6-3 and J usage is TRBJ2-5; D not resolved. CDR1 MNHEY and CDR2 SVGEGT come from the germline V gene. V was shortened by 7 bases and J by 1 base, with 4 bases between the two germline ends. CDR3 length equals 11 residues. CDR3 sequence (DNA): TGTGCCAGCACAGGCCAAGAGACCCAGTACTTC. Protein: CASTGQETQYF.

This clonotype appeared a few times. The V call is TRBV3-1, the J call TRBJ1-1; no firm D call. The CDR3 runs 15 residues. Germline lookup yields CDR1 LGHDT and CDR2 YNNKEL (reference sequence). The V and J ends lost 0 bases and 3 bases respectively, with 11 bases between them. CDR3 amino acids: CASSQDPGRYTEAFF. The CDR3 region has the DNA TGTGCCAGCAGCCAAGATCCAGGTCGGTACACTGAAGCTTTCTTT.

This clonotype has just a few counts. The chain couples TRBV6-2 or TRBV6-3 to TRBJ2-7; D possibly corresponds to TRBD2 (5 bases). V was cut by 2 bases and J by 2 bases, with 13 bases left in between. CDR1 and CDR2 (germline): MNHEY, SVGEGT. The CDR3 is 15 residues long. CDR3 residues: CASSYTRRGAYEQYF. CDR3 DNA: TGTGCCAGCAGTTACACCCGTCGGGGAGCCTACGAGCAGTACTTC.

The gene calls are TRBV20-1 and TRBJ2-6; 7 bases agree with TRBD1. The V and J ends lost 3 bases and 2 bases, in that order; junction bases with no gene match: 4. The germline V gene encodes CDR1 DFQATT and CDR2 SNEGSKA (reference sequence). This CDR3 is 15 amino acids long. The CDR3 here is CSARGTVTGANVLTF. CDR3 bases: TGCAGTGCTAGGGGGACAGTCACTGGGGCCAACGTCCTGACTTTC.

At least ten counts were recorded for this clonotype. V usage is TRBV12-3 or TRBV12-4 and J usage is TRBJ1-2; 8 bases line up with TRBD1. The CDR3 is made up of 17 amino acids. J was trimmed by 1 base and V by 7 bases; bases with no gene match: 14. CDR3 sequence reads: CASTNVGGQARNYGYTF. Written as DNA, the CDR3 is TGTGCCAGCACCAACGTGGGGGGACAGGCGCGTAACTATGGCTACACCTTC.

There are many counts of this clonotype. The chain is built from TRBV29-1 and TRBJ1-2, with D maybe TRBD1 (6 bases). V was clipped by 7 bases and J by 8 bases, with 17 bases between them. The CDR3 covers 12 residues. Germline loops: CDR1 SQVTM, CDR2 ANQGSEA. The CDR3 nucleotides are TGCAGCGCCGGGGACCCCAGGGGCGGCTACACCTTC. It yields the protein CSAGDPRGGYTF.

This clonotype has a count of ten or more. The CDR3 loop reads CASSPGSQPSLAKNIQYF. Here the CDR3 DNA reads TGTGCCAGCTCACCAGGAAGCCAACCTAGCCTAGCCAAAAACATTCAGTACTTC. The rearrangement uses TRBV18 and TRBJ2-4; tentative D call: TRBD2 (5 bases). The CDR3 consists of 18 residues. The ends were cut back, 2 bases at V and 0 bases at J, with 17 bases in the middle. Germline lookup yields CDR1 KGHSH and CDR2 LQKENI. The full variable domain, its missing parts supplied by reference TRBV18 and TRBJ2-4, is NAGVMQNPRHLVRRRGQEARLRCSPMKGHSHVYWYRQLPEEGLKFMVYLQKENIIDESGMPKERFSAEFPKEGPSILRIQQVVRGDSAAYFCASSPGSQPSLAKNIQYFGAGTRLSVL.

There are a few counts of this clonotype. The CDR3 loop is CASSLAPIYEAFF. CDR3 nucleotide sequence: TGTGCCAGCAGCTTAGCCCCCATCTATGAAGCTTTCTTT. The chain joins TRBV7-2 to TRBJ1-1; D unclear. Germline lookup yields CDR1 SGHTA and CDR2 FQGNSA. CDR3 size: 13 residues. V was shortened by 0 bases and J by 7 bases, with 9 bases between the two germline ends.

This clonotype was seen a few times. The chain employs TRBV5-1 and TRBJ1-6, with D hard to call. CDR3 length: 16 residues. V lost 4 bases, J lost 6 bases, and 17 bases lay in between. Per germline, CDR1 SGHRS and CDR2 YFSETQ. The CDR3 DNA follows: TGCGCCAGCAGCACCCGGATTCGGTCCCCTAATTCACCCCTCCACTTT. It specifies CASSTRIRSPNSPLHF.

A few counts support this clonotype. J is TRBJ2-1 and V is TRBV10-3; 8 nucleotides align to TRBD2. The CDR3 is 14 amino acids. Trimming took 5 bases from V and 6 from J; bases not matched to a gene: 6. Germline V gene lookup returns CDR1 ENHRY and CDR2 SYGVKD. The CDR3 DNA follows: TGTGCCATCAGTCTCGGGGGGGCCCTCAATGAGCAGTTCTTC. Protein sequence: CAISLGGALNEQFF.